This T cell receptor beta chain was identified in a study of cytomegalovirus exposure and HLA in healthy donors (dated 2017 in TCRdb). In the study overall: According to a later analysis, the approximately 120 validation repertoires were produced on the same platform as the 700 or so repertoires of the first cohort. The study aimed to test whether signatures of past pathogen exposure could be identified by cataloging public T cell receptors. A separate validation cohort of approximately 120 different subjects was used in addition to the roughly 720-subject first cohort. High-throughput TCR immunosequencing, statistical association of individual TCRs with disease status, and machine learning were combined to predict cytomegalovirus infection status.

The CDR3 holds 13 amino acids from the cysteine to the phenylalanine. CDR3 DNA is the only sequence kept; it has 39 bases, read in frame from the first base. The germline V gene yields MNHNS for CDR1 and SASEGT for CDR2. Between the V and J ends, shortened by 4 bases and 4 bases respectively, the junction contains 10 bases. Donors formed part of the validation cohort, which comprised fewer than 150 subjects and was distinct from the first cohort of 666 subjects. Note on this clone: Its antigen is not yet known. Base qualities were left out, and no much larger clone turns up one base away.

Preparation of the library involved the immunoSEQ multiplex PCR assay. The paper's data handling went like this. To diagnose cytomegalovirus status from the catalog of TCR beta chain sequences, a statistical classification framework was built. TCRdb obtained this table from immuneACCESS and retained in-frame rearrangements with V and J assigned. These tables miss some clones; where compared with another copy, unresolved V genes account for less than half of the shortfall, and the remainder is unexplained. V and J calls and clone size are those listed in that table; D and trimming were worked out from the DNA. The sample has about 250,000 clones on record, around 87% of them singletons. The ten largest account for about 3% of the sample. Summary of the overall study and its limitations: The authors suggested that the approach could potentially be generalized to other disease states and immunological phenotypes. Subsequent analysis determined that TCRs grouped into clusters in the first cohort also showed a tendency toward co-occurrence across the roughly 120 validation repertoires, and roughly 94% of cluster scores exceeded 0. The classifier was reported to diagnose cytomegalovirus status with high specificity and sensitivity in both the original cohort and the validation cohort. Most TCR sequences were seen in very few donors, while some public TCRs were found in many individuals. A total of 150 to 200 TCR beta chains were listed by the study as associated with cytomegalovirus. The validation cohort had no HLA typing available for a later analysis, so co-occurrence within that cohort was assessed over all 120 or so repertoires. In vitro tests confirmed that a few of the cytomegalovirus-associated TCR beta chains recognize cytomegalovirus antigens.

The chain couples TRBV6-1 to TRBJ2-5, with no confidently assigned D gene. The sequenced material came from PBMCs. This receptor was taken from a man younger than 30 in good health and CMV-seronegative. Read as DNA, the sequence is TGTGCCAGCAGTGGGGCCGGTTCAGAGACCCAGTACTTC. Protein translation: CASSGAGSETQYF.